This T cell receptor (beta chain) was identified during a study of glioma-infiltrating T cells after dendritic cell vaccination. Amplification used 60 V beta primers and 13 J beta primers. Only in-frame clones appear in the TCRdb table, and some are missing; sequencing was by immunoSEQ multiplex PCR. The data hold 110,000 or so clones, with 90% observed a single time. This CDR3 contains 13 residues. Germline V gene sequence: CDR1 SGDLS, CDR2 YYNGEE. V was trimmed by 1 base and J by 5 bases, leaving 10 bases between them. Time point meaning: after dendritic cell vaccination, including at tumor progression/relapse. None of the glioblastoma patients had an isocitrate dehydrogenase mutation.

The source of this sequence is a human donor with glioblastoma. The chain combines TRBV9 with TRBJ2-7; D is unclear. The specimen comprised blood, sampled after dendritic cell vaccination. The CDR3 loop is CASSVLQTDEQYF. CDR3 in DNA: TGTGCCAGCAGCGTACTGCAAACGGACGAGCAGTACTTC.